Shown below are 2 T cell receptor beta chains from a single sample sequenced in a study of cytomegalovirus exposure and HLA in healthy donors. Both 60 Vbeta primers and 13 Jbeta primers went into the PCR. The method was immunoSEQ multiplex PCR; TCRdb's version includes in-frame clones alone and lacks a portion of them. The data contain 130,000 or so clones, 81% of them seen just once; the ten biggest clones take up 2% to 2.5%. Sequenced sample: PBMCs. The receptors originated from a middle-aged woman in good health and CMV-seronegative.

The chain couples TRBV5-1 to TRBJ2-7; 7 bases fit TRBD1. Germline V gives CDR1 SGHRS, CDR2 YFSETQ. This CDR3 has 18 amino acids. Losses at the gene ends were 2 bases for V and 0 bases for J; bases not matched to a gene: 14. CDR3 region: CASSFITKQGSSSYEQYF. The CDR3 DNA follows: TGCGCCAGCAGCTTCATTACGAAACAGGGGTCGAGCTCCTACGAGCAGTACTTC.

This clone has a single count. This rearrangement joins TRBV5-6 to TRBJ2-1; TRBD1 matches 7 bases. This CDR3 is 15 amino acids long. Unmatched junction bases numbered 13, after V lost 4 bases and J lost 9 bases. Germline lookup yields CDR1 SGHDT and CDR2 YYEEEE. The DNA of the CDR3 is TGTGCCAGCAGCCCCGGACAGGAAACCCTAGTTGAGCAGTTCTTC. Protein sequence: CASSPGQETLVEQFF.